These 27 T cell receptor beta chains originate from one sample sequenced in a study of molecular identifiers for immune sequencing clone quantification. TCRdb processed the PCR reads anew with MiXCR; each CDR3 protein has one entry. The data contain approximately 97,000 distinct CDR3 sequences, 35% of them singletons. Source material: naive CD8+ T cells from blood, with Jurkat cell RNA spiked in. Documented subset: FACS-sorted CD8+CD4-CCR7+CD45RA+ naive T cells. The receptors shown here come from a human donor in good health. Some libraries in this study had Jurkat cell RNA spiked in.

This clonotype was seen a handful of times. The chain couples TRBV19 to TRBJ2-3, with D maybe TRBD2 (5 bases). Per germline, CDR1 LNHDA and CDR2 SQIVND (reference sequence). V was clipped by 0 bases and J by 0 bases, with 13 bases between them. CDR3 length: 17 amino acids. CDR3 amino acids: CASSIDLSGDSTDTQYF. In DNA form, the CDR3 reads TGTGCCAGTAGTATAGATCTATCCGGGGATAGCACAGATACGCAGTATTTT.

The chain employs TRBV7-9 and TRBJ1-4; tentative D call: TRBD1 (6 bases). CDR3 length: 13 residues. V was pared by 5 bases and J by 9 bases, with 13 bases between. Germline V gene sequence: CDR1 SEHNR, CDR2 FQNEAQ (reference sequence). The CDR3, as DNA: TGTGCCAGCAGCGCGGGACATGGGCAAAAACTGTTTTTT. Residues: CASSAGHGQKLFF.

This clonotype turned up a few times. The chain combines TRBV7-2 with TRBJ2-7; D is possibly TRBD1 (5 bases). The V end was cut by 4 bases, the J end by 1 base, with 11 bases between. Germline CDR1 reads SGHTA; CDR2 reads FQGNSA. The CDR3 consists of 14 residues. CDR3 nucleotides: TGTGCCAGCAGCTATGGGGCGCCTTCCTACGAGCAGTACTTC. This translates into CASSYGAPSYEQYF.

The CDR3 protein is CASSVHQGVNTEAFF. CDR3 bases: TGTGCCAGCAGCGTGCATCAGGGGGTGAACACTGAAGCTTTCTTT. The rearrangement uses TRBV7-9 and TRBJ1-1; the match to TRBD1 covers 7 bases. The V and J ends lost 5 bases and 0 bases, in that order; junction bases with no gene match: 6. The germline V gene encodes CDR1 SEHNR and CDR2 FQNEAQ (reference sequence). The CDR3 length is 15 residues. Full variable domain (rest looked up from reference TRBV7-9 and TRBJ1-1): DTGVSQNPRHKITKRGQNVTFRCDPISEHNRLYWYRQTLGQGPEFLTYFQNEAQLEKSRLLSDRFSAERPKGSFSTLEIQRTEQGDSAMYLCASSVHQGVNTEAFFGQGTRLTVV.

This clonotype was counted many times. CDR3 nucleotide sequence: TGTGCCATCTCCCCGGACAGGGGAGTCGAGCAGTACTTC. Translating gives CAISPDRGVEQYF. The chain uses TRBV28 and TRBJ2-7, with 9 bases identical to TRBD1. Trimming took 10 bases from V and 6 from J; bases not matched to a gene: 10. This CDR3 region has 13 residues. Germline V gene lookup returns CDR1 MDHEN and CDR2 SYDVKM. Full variable domain (rest looked up from reference TRBV28 and TRBJ2-7): DVKVTQSSRYLVKRTGEKVFLECVQDMDHENMFWYRQDPGLGLRLIYFSYDVKMKEKGDIPEGYSVSREKKERFSLILESASTNQTSMYLCAISPDRGVEQYFGPGTRLTVT.

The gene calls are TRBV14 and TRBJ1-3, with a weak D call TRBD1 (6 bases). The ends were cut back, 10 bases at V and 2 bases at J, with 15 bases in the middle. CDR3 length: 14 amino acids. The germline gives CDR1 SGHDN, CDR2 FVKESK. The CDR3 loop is CATRDRTAGNTIYF. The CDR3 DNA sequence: TGTGCCACCAGAGATAGGACAGCTGGAAACACCATATATTTT.

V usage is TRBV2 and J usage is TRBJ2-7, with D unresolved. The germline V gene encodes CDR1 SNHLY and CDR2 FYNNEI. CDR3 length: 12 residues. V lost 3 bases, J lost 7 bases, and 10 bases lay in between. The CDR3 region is CASSEVLGEQYF. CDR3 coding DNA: TGTGCCAGCAGTGAGGTATTGGGGGAGCAGTACTTC.

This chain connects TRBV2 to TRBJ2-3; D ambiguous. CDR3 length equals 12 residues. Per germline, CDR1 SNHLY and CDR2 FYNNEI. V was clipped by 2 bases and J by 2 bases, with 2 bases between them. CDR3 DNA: TGTGCCAGCAGTGAACACACAGATACGCAGTATTTT. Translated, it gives CASSEHTDTQYF.

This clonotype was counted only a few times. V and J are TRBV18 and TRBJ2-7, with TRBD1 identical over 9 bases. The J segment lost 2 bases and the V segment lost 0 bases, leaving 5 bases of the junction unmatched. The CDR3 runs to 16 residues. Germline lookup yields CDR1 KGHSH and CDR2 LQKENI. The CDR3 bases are TGTGCCAGCTCACCACCGCCGGGACAGGGCCCCTACGAGCAGTACTTC. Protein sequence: CASSPPPGQGPYEQYF.

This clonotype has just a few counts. The CDR3 region has the DNA TGCGCCAGCAGTGAGTCGACGCGGCCAGAACAAGAGACCCAGTACTTC. Its protein is CASSESTRPEQETQYF. The rearrangement links TRBV10-2 to TRBJ2-5; no definite D call. Germline V gene lookup returns CDR1 WSHSY and CDR2 SAAADI. V was cut by 0 bases and J by 2 bases, with 13 bases left in between. The CDR3 loop spans 16 amino acids.

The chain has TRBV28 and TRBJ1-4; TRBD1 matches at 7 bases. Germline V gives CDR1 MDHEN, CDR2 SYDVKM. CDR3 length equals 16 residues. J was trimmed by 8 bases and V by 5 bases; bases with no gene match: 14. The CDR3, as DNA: TGTGCCAGCAGTCTACCCAAGGGGGGGACAGAAGAAAAACTGTTTTTT. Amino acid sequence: CASSLPKGGTEEKLFF.

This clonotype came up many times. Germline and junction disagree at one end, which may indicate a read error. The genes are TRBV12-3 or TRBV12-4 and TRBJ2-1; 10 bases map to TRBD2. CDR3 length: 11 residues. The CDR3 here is CASSFGLAGAF. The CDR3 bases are TGTGCCAGCAGTTTTGGGCTAGCGGGAGCATTC.

The CDR3 coding sequence is TGTGCCAGCAGCTTAAATGGGGGGGCTGCCTGCGAGCAGTACTTC. Translation: CASSLNGGAACEQYF. The chain employs TRBV7-3 and TRBJ2-7; TRBD2 might be the D (7 bases). Germline V gene lookup returns CDR1 SGHTA and CDR2 FQGTGA. Trimming took off 1 base at V and 6 bases at J, with 16 bases between the two ends. The CDR3 contains 15 residues.

CDR3 nucleotide sequence: TGTGCCAGCAGTGAAGCGATAGGGAGGGACGAGCAGTACTTC. It encodes CASSEAIGRDEQYF. The chain carries TRBV6-1 and TRBJ2-7; 7 nucleotides match TRBD2. The CDR3 consists of 14 residues. J lost 5 bases, V lost 0 bases, and 4 bases had no gene match. Germline V gene data show CDR1 as MNHNS and CDR2 as SASEGT.

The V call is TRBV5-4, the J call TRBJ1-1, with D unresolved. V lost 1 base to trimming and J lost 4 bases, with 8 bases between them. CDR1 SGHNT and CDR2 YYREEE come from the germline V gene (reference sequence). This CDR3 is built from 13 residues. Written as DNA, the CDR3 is TGTGCCAGCAGCTTGTTGTTCAGCACTGAAGCTTTCTTT. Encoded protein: CASSLLFSTEAFF.

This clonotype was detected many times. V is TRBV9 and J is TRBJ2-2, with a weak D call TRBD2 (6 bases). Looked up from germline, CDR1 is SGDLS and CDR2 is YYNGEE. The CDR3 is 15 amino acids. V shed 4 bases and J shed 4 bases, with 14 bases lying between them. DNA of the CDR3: TGTGCCAGCAGCCCTGGGGGGTTCGGCACCGGGGAGCTGTTTTTT. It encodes CASSPGGFGTGELFF.

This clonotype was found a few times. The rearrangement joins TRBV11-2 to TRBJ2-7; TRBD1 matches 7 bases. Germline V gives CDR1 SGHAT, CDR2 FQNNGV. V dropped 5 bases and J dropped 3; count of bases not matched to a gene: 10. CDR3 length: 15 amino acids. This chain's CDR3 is CASSQIRQGYYEQYF. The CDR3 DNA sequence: TGTGCCAGCAGCCAAATCAGACAGGGCTACTACGAGCAGTACTTC.

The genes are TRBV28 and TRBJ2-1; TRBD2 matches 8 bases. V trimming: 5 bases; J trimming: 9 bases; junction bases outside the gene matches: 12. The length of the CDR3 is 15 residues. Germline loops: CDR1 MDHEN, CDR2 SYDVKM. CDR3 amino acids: CASSPGLGPRFEQFF. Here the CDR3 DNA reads TGTGCCAGCAGTCCGGGACTAGGCCCGAGATTTGAGCAGTTCTTC.

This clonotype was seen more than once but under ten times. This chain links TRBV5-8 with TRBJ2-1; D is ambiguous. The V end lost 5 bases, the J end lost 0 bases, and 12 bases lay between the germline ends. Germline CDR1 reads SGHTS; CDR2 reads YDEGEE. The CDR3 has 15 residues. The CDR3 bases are TGTGCCAGCAGGTCTGGAGAAGCCTCCTACAATGAGCAGTTCTTC. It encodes CASRSGEASYNEQFF.

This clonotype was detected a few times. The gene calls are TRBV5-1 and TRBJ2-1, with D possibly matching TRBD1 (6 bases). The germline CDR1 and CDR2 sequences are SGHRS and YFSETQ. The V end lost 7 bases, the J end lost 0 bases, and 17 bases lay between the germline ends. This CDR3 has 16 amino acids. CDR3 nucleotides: TGCGCCAGCTCGACAGGTCCTGGGAGCTCCTACAATGAGCAGTTCTTC. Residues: CASSTGPGSSYNEQFF.

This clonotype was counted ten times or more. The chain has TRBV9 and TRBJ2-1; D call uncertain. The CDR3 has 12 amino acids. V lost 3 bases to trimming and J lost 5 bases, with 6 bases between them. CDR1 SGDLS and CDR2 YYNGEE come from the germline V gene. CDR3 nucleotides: TGTGCCAGCAGCGCACCTAACAATGAGCAGTTCTTC. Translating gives CASSAPNNEQFF. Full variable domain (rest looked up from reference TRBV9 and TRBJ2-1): DSGVTQTPKHLITATGQRVTLRCSPRSGDLSVYWYQQSLDQGLQFLIQYYNGEERAKGNILERFSAQQFPDLHSELNLSSLELGDSALYFCASSAPNNEQFFGPGTRLTVL.

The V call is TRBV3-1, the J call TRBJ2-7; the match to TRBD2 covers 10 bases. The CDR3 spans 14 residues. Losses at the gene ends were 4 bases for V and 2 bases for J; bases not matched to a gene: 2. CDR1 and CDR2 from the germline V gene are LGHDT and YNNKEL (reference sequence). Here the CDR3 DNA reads TGTGCCAGCAGCCGTAGCGGGAGGACCTACGAGCAGTACTTC. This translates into CASSRSGRTYEQYF.

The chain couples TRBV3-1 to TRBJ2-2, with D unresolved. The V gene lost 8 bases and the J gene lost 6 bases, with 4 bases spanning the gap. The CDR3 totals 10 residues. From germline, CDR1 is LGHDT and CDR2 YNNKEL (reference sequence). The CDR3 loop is CASGAGELFF. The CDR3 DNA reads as TGTGCCAGCGGGGCCGGGGAGCTGTTTTTT.

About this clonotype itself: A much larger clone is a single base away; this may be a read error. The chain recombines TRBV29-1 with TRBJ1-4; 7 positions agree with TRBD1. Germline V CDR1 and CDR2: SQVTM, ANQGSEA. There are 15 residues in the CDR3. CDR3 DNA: TGCAGCGTCCGTACCGGACAGGATGGTAATGAAAAACTGTATTTT. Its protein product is CSVRTGQDGNEKLYF.

CDR3 sequence (DNA): TGCAGTGCCAACACTGGACTCGGCTACGAGCAGTACTTC. This sequence encodes CSANTGLGYEQYF. The chain links TRBV20-1 to TRBJ2-7; D might be TRBD2 (5 bases). The V end lost 6 bases, the J end lost 3 bases, and 15 bases lay between the germline ends. CDR1 and CDR2 from the germline V gene are DFQATT and SNEGSKA (reference sequence). The CDR3 consists of 13 residues.

As DNA, the CDR3 is TGTGCCAGCAGCGAAGCCGAGACAGGCTACGAGCAGTACTTC. Protein product: CASSEAETGYEQYF. The V gene is TRBV4-2, the J gene TRBJ2-7; TRBD1 is a possible D gene (6 bases). CDR1 is LGHNA, CDR2 YNFKEQ, per germline. Trimming took off 5 bases at V and 3 bases at J, with 14 bases between the two ends. The length of the CDR3 is 14 residues.

CDR3 nucleotides: TGTGCCAGCAGCTCGGGGGGCGAAGGGGCCAACGTCCTGACTTTC. Its translation is CASSSGGEGANVLTF. This sequence joins TRBV5-6 and TRBJ2-6; a weak D match, TRBD2 (7 bases). The germline V and J ends were trimmed by 3 bases and 4 bases, with 11 bases remaining between them. CDR1 and CDR2 (germline): SGHDT, YYEEEE. The CDR3 is 15 amino acids.